The 9 T cell receptor beta chains reported below all come from one sample, sequenced in a study of T cells in Graves' hyperthyroidism and ophthalmopathy. Amplification targeted TCR beta CDR3 regions from RNA transcripts. First-round RT-PCR targeting the TCR CDR3 was performed with the HTBI primer set. In TCRdb, the multiplex PCR reads were re-called with MiXCR into one record per CDR3 protein. The data hold around 620,000 distinct CDR3 sequences, with roughly 50% observed a single time. The sequenced sample was peripheral blood or thyroid tissue (not recorded which). The receptors originated from an adult woman with Graves' disease, either hyperthyroidism or ophthalmopathy (not recorded which).

This clonotype was found many times. The V and J genes are TRBV20-1 and TRBJ1-1, with D perhaps matching TRBD1 (6 bases). The germline V gene has CDR1 DFQATT and CDR2 SNEGSKA (reference sequence). V lost 1 base and J lost 2, with 14 bases in between. This CDR3 region has 15 residues. The chain's CDR3 is CSARVLGAGNTEAFF. CDR3 coding DNA: TGCAGTGCTAGAGTACTGGGGGCCGGTAACACTGAAGCTTTCTTT.

This clonotype has more than one count but fewer than ten. The rearrangement links TRBV10-1 to TRBJ2-2; TRBD2 agrees at 8 bases. This CDR3 comprises 16 residues. The J segment lost 0 bases and the V segment lost 3 bases, leaving 3 bases of the junction unmatched. Germline CDR1 and CDR2: WNHNN and SYGVQD (reference sequence). The chain's CDR3 is CASSDGSGTNTGELFF. DNA of the CDR3: TGCGCCAGCAGTGATGGTAGCGGGACGAACACCGGGGAGCTGTTTTTT.

This clonotype was counted at least ten times. The chain uses TRBV5-4 and TRBJ1-1, with TRBD1 matching over 7 bases. Germline trimming cut 5 bases from V and 11 bases from J; bases unmatched to any gene: 24. Germline CDR1 is SGHNT and CDR2 is YYREEE (reference sequence). The CDR3 consists of 17 residues. This CDR3 is CASRENEGAPNFIDAFF. The CDR3 nucleotides read TGTGCCAGCAGGGAAAATGAGGGGGCGCCCAACTTTATTGATGCTTTCTTT.

This clonotype was detected many times. The rearrangement uses TRBV27 and TRBJ2-5; perhaps TRBD1 as D (5 bases). V was cut by 3 bases and J by 4 bases, with 15 bases left in between. The CDR3 runs to 15 residues. Germline CDR1 MNHEY, CDR2 SMNVEV (reference sequence). The CDR3 protein is CASSLAGPVRETQYF. CDR3 in DNA: TGTGCCAGCAGTTTGGCAGGGCCGGTGAGAGAGACCCAGTACTTC.

V and J are TRBV5-1 and TRBJ1-5; D might be TRBD1 (5 bases). The germline V gene encodes CDR1 SGHRS and CDR2 YFSETQ. The CDR3 extends over 15 amino acids. V was pared by 2 bases and J by 11 bases, with 20 bases between. The CDR3 sequence is CASSFGGTPQETQHF. The CDR3 DNA sequence: TGCGCCAGCAGCTTTGGGGGGACTCCGCAAGAGACCCAGCATTTT.

This clonotype was seen at least ten times. The V gene is TRBV30, the J gene TRBJ1-1, with D unresolved. There are 14 residues in the CDR3. Trimming took 2 bases from V and 1 from J, leaving 11 bases between them. Per the germline V gene, CDR1 is GTSNPN and CDR2 is SVGIG (reference sequence). As DNA, the CDR3 is TGTGCCTGGAGTTTAAGGTCTTCGAACACTGAAGCTTTCTTT. It specifies CAWSLRSSNTEAFF.

Of note for this clonotype: Compared with germline, one end of the junction differs, possibly owing to a read error. The chain couples TRBV12-3 or TRBV12-4 to TRBJ1-5; TRBD1 aligns across 8 bases. This CDR3 region has 14 residues. CDR3 sequence reads: CASRAGTGLQLQHF. CDR3 DNA sequence: TGTGCCAGCAGGGCCGGGACAGGCCTTCAGCTCCAGCATTTT.

There are many counts of this clonotype. V is TRBV7-8 and J is TRBJ1-1; 9 bases match TRBD1. V was pared by 3 bases and J by 5 bases, with 7 bases of the junction left unmatched. Germline CDR1 is SGHVS and CDR2 is FQNEAQ. There are 15 residues in the CDR3. CDR3 in DNA: TGTGCCAGCAGCTTCTGGACAGGGGTAGGGACTGAAGCTTTCTTT. It yields the protein CASSFWTGVGTEAFF.

This clonotype has ten or more counts. The CDR3 loop is CASSSTNRGRSIYGYTF. CDR3 coding DNA: TGTGCCAGCAGTTCAACAAACAGGGGAAGAAGCATCTATGGCTACACCTTC. The rearrangement uses TRBV12-3 or TRBV12-4 and TRBJ1-2; TRBD1 agrees at 7 bases. The ends lost 4 bases at V and 4 bases at J; junction bases unmatched: 15. This CDR3 is 17 amino acids long.